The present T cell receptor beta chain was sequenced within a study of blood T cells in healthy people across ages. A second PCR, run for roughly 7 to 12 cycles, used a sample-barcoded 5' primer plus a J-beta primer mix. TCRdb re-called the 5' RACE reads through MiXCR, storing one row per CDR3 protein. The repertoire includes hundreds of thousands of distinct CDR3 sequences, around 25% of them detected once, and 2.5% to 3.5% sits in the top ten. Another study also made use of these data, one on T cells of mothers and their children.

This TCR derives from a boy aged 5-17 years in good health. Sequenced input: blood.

The CDR3 DNA follows: TGTGCCTGGAGTTTGCAGGCAGATCAGCCCCAGCATTTT. As protein: CAWSLQADQPQHF. The V call is TRBV30, the J call TRBJ1-5; D is unclear. The CDR3 runs to 13 residues. Trimming took 2 bases from V and 5 from J, leaving 10 bases between them. Germline assignment: CDR1 GTSNPN and CDR2 SVGIG (reference sequence).